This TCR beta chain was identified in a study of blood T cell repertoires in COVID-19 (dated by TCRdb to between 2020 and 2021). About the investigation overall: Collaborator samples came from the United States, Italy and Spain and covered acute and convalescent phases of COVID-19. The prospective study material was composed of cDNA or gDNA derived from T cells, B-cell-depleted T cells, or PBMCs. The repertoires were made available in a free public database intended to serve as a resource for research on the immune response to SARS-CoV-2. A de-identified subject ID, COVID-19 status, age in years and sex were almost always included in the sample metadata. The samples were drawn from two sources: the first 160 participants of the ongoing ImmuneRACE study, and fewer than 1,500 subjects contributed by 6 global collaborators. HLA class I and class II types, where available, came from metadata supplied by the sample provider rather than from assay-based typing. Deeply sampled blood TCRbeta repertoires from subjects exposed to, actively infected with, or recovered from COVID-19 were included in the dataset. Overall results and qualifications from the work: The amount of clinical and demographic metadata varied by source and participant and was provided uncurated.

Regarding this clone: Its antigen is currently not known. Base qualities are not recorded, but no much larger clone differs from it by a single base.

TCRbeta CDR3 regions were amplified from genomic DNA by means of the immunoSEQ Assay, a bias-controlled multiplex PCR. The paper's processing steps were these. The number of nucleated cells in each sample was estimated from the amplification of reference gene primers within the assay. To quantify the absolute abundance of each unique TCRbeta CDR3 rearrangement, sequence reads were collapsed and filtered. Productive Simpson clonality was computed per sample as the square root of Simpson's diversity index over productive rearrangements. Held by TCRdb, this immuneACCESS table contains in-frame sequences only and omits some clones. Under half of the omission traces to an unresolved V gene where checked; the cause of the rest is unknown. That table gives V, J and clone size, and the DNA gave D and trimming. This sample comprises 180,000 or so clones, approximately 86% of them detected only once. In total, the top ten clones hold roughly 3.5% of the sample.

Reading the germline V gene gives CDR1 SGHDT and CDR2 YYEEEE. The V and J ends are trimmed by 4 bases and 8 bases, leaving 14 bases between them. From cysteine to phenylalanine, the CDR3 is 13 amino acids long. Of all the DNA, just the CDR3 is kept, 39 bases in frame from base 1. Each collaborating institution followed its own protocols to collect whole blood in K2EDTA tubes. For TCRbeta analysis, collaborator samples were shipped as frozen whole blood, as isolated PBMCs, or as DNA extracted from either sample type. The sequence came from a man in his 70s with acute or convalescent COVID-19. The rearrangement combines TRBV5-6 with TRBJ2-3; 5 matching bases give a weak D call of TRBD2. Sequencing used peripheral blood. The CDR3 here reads CASSSPLGGTQYF. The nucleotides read TGTGCCAGCAGCAGTCCCCTAGGAGGTACGCAGTATTTT.